This T cell receptor beta chain was sequenced during a study of response to subunit inactivated influenza vaccine. TCRdb called the RT-PCR reads again in MiXCR, with one record for every CDR3 protein. This sample has around 480,000 distinct CDR3 sequences, with approximately 9.9% found just once. This clonotype has ten or more counts. The junction differs from germline at one of its ends, possibly a read error. Germline V gene sequence: CDR1 SSHAT, CDR2 FNYEAQ (reference sequence). This CDR3 comprises 13 residues. The chain has TRBV7-7 and TRBJ2-5, with D maybe TRBD2 (6 bases). The sequence was collected from a man between 50 and 59 years old who received an inactivated influenza vaccine. This specimen was PBMCs from blood, taken roughly 48 days after vaccination. Here the CDR3 reads CASSRRDGEAQYF. CDR3 in DNA: TGTGCTAGCAGCCGCCGGGACGGGGAGGCCCAGTACTTC.